This T cell receptor (beta chain) comes out of a study of OX40 agonist ivuxolimab in advanced cancers. As for the study in general: Patients were infused with ivuxolimab every 2 weeks at 0.01 to 10 mg/kg. With a range of roughly 20 to 85, age averaged roughly 60 years, and 65% to 85% were male.

Study findings and constraints: The study found among the lowest clonal expansion in partial responders at 0.1-3.0 mg/kg.

Data came from immunoSEQ multiplex PCR; TCRdb stores just in-frame clones and leaves some out. The sample records around 50,000 clones, about 89% being singletons. In its sample, this clone was seen a few times. Its antigen remains unidentified. Trimming removed 3 bases from V and 6 bases from J, with 15 bases in between. There are 15 residues in the CDR3. CDR1 is LNHDA and CDR2 is SQIVND in the germline V gene (reference sequence). Any history of autoimmune disease or systemic immunosuppression disqualified patients. This rearrangement joins TRBV19 to TRBJ2-1, with a possible D match to TRBD1 (5 bases). The specimen comprised CD4+ or CD8+ T cells sorted from blood, sampled in a trial of the OX40 agonist ivuxolimab. The sequence was collected from an adult with an advanced solid tumor such as melanoma, head and neck, liver or kidney cancer. CDR3 DNA sequence: TGTGCCAGTAGTATGGGTGGGGCCGCTCTCAATGAGCAGTTCTTC. The encoded protein is CASSMGGAALNEQFF.